The TCR beta chain under discussion was sequenced for a study of CD4 T cells in relation to SARS-CoV-2 and coronaviruses. Background on the study: ViraFEST: approximately 10-day antigen culture of PBMCs, then TCR beta CDR3 sequencing. The negative reference was HIV-1 Nef peptide pool or peptide-free culture.

The unexposed donors gave CD4+ T cells in about 2010-2019, prior to COVID-19. Isolation of CD4+ T cells took place after about eleven days in culture. As cell numbers allowed, unexposed-donor CD4+ T cells faced SARS-CoV-2 S/N and four cold-coronavirus spikes. PBMCs were plated at around 2.1 million per well in IL-2-containing medium. CDR1 is SGHTA and CDR2 is FQGNSA in the germline V gene. This CDR3 comprises 18 residues. After removal of 0 bases from V and 3 bases from J, the junction contained 11 bases not matched to a gene. Only in-frame clones appear in the TCRdb table, and some are missing; sequencing was by immunoSEQ multiplex PCR. The sample contains 25,000 to 35,000 clones, about three quarters of which appear only once. For this clone: What it recognizes is unknown.

The source is a human donor in good health. Sequencing was done on a sample of CD4+ T cells from PBMCs, cultured in vitro. The chain recombines TRBV7-2 with TRBJ2-3; TRBD2 matches 8 bases. CDR3 DNA sequence: TGTGCCAGCAGCTTAGCCCGGTCGGGGGGGCCTAATACAGATACGCAGTATTTT. It yields the protein CASSLARSGGPNTDTQYF.